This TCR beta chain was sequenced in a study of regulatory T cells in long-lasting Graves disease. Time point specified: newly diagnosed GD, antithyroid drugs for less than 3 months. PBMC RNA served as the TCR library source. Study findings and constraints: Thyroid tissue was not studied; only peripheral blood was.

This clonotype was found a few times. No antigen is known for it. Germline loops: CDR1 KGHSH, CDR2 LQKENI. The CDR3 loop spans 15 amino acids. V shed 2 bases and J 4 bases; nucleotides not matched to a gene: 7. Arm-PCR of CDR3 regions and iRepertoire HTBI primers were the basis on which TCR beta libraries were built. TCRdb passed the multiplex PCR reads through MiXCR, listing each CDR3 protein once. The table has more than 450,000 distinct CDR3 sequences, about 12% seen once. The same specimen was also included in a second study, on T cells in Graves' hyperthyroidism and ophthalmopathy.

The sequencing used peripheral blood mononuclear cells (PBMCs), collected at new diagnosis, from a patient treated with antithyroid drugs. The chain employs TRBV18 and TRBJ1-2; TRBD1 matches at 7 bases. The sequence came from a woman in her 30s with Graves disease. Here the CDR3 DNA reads TGTGCCAGCTCACCAACCAGGGGGGTGATCTATGGCTACACCTTC. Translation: CASSPTRGVIYGYTF.